This T cell receptor (beta chain) comes out of a study of early stage breast cancer tumors. As regards this clone: Antigen unknown.

This table comes from immunoSEQ multiplex PCR, and its TCRdb copy is limited to in-frame clones, with some not included. The sample carries about 30,000 clones, approximately 72% recorded once. General study findings and limits: Compared with adjacent normal breast tissue, tumors showed 2 to 3-fold greater T cell density and higher clonality.

The sequenced sample was blood. This TCR was recovered from a person aged 45-65 years with breast cancer.

Here the CDR3 DNA reads TGTGCCAGCAGCTTATCTTACAATGAGCAGTTCTTC. Amino acids: CASSLSYNEQFF. The gene calls are TRBV7-8 and TRBJ2-1; no clear D gene. Germline CDR1 reads SGHVS; CDR2 reads FQNEAQ. The CDR3 totals 12 residues. Trimming pared 2 bases from V and 4 bases from J, leaving 3 bases between. The variable domain in full, completed from reference TRBV7-8 and TRBJ2-1, reads GAGVSQSPRYKVAKRGQDVALRCDPISGHVSLFWYQQALGQGPEFLTYFQNEAQLDKSGLPSDRFFAERPEGSVSTLKIQRTQQEDSAVYLCASSLSYNEQFFGPGTRLTVL.